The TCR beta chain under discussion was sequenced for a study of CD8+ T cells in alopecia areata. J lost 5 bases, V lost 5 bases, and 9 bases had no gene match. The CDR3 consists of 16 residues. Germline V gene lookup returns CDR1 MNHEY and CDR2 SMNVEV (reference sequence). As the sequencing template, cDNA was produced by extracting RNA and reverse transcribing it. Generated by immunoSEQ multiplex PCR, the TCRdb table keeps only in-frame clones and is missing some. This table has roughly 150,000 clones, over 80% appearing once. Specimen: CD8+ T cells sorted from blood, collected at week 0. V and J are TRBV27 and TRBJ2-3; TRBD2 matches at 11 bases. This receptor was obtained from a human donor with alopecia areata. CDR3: CASSSLAGGSVDTQYF. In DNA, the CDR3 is TGTGCCAGCAGTAGTCTAGCGGGGGGATCAGTAGATACGCAGTATTTT.